This T cell receptor (beta chain) is from a study of T cell changes during pregnancy in multiple sclerosis. Trimming took 4 bases from V and 1 from J, leaving 13 bases between them. This CDR3 is 15 amino acids long. CDR1 and CDR2 (germline): KGHSH, LQKENI. Data came from immunoSEQ multiplex PCR; TCRdb stores just in-frame clones and leaves some out. This table has around 43,000 clones, about 88% appearing once. The rearrangement uses TRBV18 and TRBJ1-1; no firm D call. The clonotype originates from a female donor with multiple sclerosis, enrolled in a pregnancy study. The sample consisted of CD4+ T cells from peripheral blood mononuclear cells, taken in the first trimester of pregnancy. This CDR3 reads CASSQAGGGNTEAFF. The CDR3 nucleotides read TGTGCCAGCTCACAAGCTGGTGGTGGGAACACTGAAGCTTTCTTT. The full variable domain, in which reference TRBV18 and TRBJ1-1 provide the parts outside the CDR3, is NAGVMQNPRHLVRRRGQEARLRCSPMKGHSHVYWYRQLPEEGLKFMVYLQKENIIDESGMPKERFSAEFPKEGPSILRIQQVVRGDSAAYFCASSQAGGGNTEAFFGQGTRLTVV.